These 32 T cell receptor beta chains originate from one sample sequenced in a study of cytomegalovirus exposure and HLA in healthy donors. Use of 60 Vbeta and 13 Jbeta primers characterized the PCR. The assay was immunoSEQ multiplex PCR, and TCRdb's table has in-frame clones only and misses some. The table has 150,000 to 250,000 clones, under 90% seen once. The sample comprised PBMCs. Receptor source: a boy aged 2 to 9 in good health and CMV-seronegative.

The table lists this clone with a few counts. In DNA, the CDR3 is TGTGCCAGCAGCCAAGCAGGGGGCCACTCCTACGAGCAGTACTTC. This gives the protein CASSQAGGHSYEQYF. The V gene is TRBV4-2, the J gene TRBJ2-7; TRBD1 matches at 8 bases. Looked up from germline, CDR1 is LGHNA and CDR2 is YNFKEQ. V gave up 1 base and J gave up 0 bases; unmatched junction bases: 2. This CDR3 has 15 residues.

The chain combines TRBV19 with TRBJ2-1; 7 nucleotides agree with TRBD1. The CDR3 is 17 residues long. The V and J ends lost 10 bases and 0 bases, in that order; junction bases with no gene match: 15. Germline CDR1 is LNHDA and CDR2 is SQIVND (reference sequence). This CDR3 reads CATSTNRGLFSYNEQFF. The CDR3 DNA reads as TGTGCCACCAGCACAAACAGGGGCCTCTTCTCCTACAATGAGCAGTTCTTC.

To note about this clone: The sample has other DNA sequences that encode this CDR3 too. The chain recombines TRBV7-3 with TRBJ2-5, with TRBD2 matching 7 bases. CDR1 is SGHTA, CDR2 FQGTGA, per germline. The CDR3 runs 14 residues. The ends lost 3 bases at V and 4 bases at J; junction bases unmatched: 5. The CDR3: CASSLLGGGETQYF. The DNA for the CDR3 is TGTGCCAGCAGCTTGTTGGGCGGGGGAGAGACCCAGTACTTC.

This chain connects TRBV19 to TRBJ1-6; unclear D gene. The CDR3 loop spans 14 amino acids. The ends were cut back, 7 bases at V and 9 bases at J, with 16 bases in the middle. Germline assignment: CDR1 LNHDA and CDR2 SQIVND (reference sequence). The DNA for the CDR3 is TGTGCCAGTACATTTGGACTTGGCAGTTCACCCCTCCACTTT. Protein sequence: CASTFGLGSSPLHF.

V is TRBV7-9 and J is TRBJ1-1; no firm D call. Germline V gene data show CDR1 as SEHNR and CDR2 as FQNEAQ (reference sequence). Trimming took off 3 bases at V and 5 bases at J, with 10 bases between the two ends. The CDR3 spans 13 residues. The CDR3 DNA sequence: TGTGCCAGCAGCTTTTATGAGGGAACTGAAGCTTTCTTT. Amino acid sequence: CASSFYEGTEAFF. Full variable domain (rest looked up from reference TRBV7-9 and TRBJ1-1): DTGVSQNPRHKITKRGQNVTFRCDPISEHNRLYWYRQTLGQGPEFLTYFQNEAQLEKSRLLSDRFSAERPKGSFSTLEIQRTEQGDSAMYLCASSFYEGTEAFFGQGTRLTVV.

CDR3 coding DNA: TGCAGCGCTACTTTACCGAACCCAGGGGCAGGGGCCAACGTCCTGACTTTC. Amino acids: CSATLPNPGAGANVLTF. The chain couples TRBV29-1 to TRBJ2-6; D may be TRBD1 (6 bases). CDR3 length: 17 residues. V was shortened by 7 bases and J by 4 bases, with 23 bases between the two germline ends. Germline assignment: CDR1 SQVTM and CDR2 ANQGSEA. Full variable domain (missing parts from reference TRBV29-1 and TRBJ2-6): SAVISQKPSRDICQRGTSLTIQCQVDSQVTMMFWYRQQPGQSLTLIATANQGSEATYESGFVIDKFPISRPNLTFSTLTVSNMSPEDSSIYLCSATLPNPGAGANVLTFGAGSRLTVL.

The chain is built from TRBV2 and TRBJ1-1; 8 bases agree with TRBD1. Trimming took 6 bases from V and 1 from J; bases not matched to a gene: 1. This CDR3 spans 13 amino acids. Germline CDR1 reads SNHLY; CDR2 reads FYNNEI. In nucleotides, the CDR3 is TGTGCCAGCAGGGACAGGGAGAACACTGAAGCTTTCTTT. Amino acids: CASRDRENTEAFF.

The chain carries TRBV6-1 and TRBJ2-2; maybe TRBD1 (6 bases). The CDR3 runs 16 residues. Trimming took 6 bases from V and 0 from J, leaving 14 bases between them. From germline, CDR1 is MNHNS and CDR2 SASEGT. In DNA, the CDR3 is TGTGCCAGCAGGGAATTGTCAGGGGCGAACACCGGGGAGCTGTTTTTT. Amino acid sequence: CASRELSGANTGELFF.

This sequence joins TRBV19 and TRBJ2-1, with TRBD1 identical over 7 bases. The length of the CDR3 is 14 residues. V lost 9 bases to trimming and J lost 4 bases; unmatched junction nucleotides: 9. Germline assignment: CDR1 LNHDA and CDR2 SQIVND (reference sequence). This CDR3 reads CASAGTDFYNEQFF. The CDR3 DNA reads as TGTGCCAGCGCCGGGACAGACTTTTACAATGAGCAGTTCTTC. Drawing the rest from reference TRBV19 and TRBJ2-1, the complete variable domain is DGGITQSPKYLFRKEGQNVTLSCEQNLNHDAMYWYRQDPGQGLRLIYYSQIVNDFQKGDIAEGYSVSREKKESFPLTVTSAQKNPTAFYLCASAGTDFYNEQFFGPGTRLTVL.

V is TRBV7-9 and J is TRBJ2-5; D call uncertain. This CDR3 is 11 amino acids long. Germline CDR1 SEHNR, CDR2 FQNEAQ (reference sequence). Trimming took 5 bases from V and 5 from J, leaving 6 bases between them. The CDR3 reads CASSPSETQYF. The CDR3 coding sequence is TGTGCCAGCAGCCCTTCGGAGACCCAGTACTTC.

The chain recombines TRBV4-3 with TRBJ1-1, with a tentative D call TRBD1 (5 bases). The CDR3 loop spans 16 amino acids. Trimming took 0 bases from V and 4 from J, leaving 15 bases between them. CDR1 and CDR2 (germline): LGHNA, YSLEER. CDR3: CASSQEGAGGGTEAFF. In DNA form, the CDR3 reads TGCGCCAGCAGCCAAGAAGGGGCGGGAGGCGGCACTGAAGCTTTCTTT.

The rearrangement joins TRBV6-1 to TRBJ1-2; TRBD1 aligns across 10 bases. This CDR3 has 14 residues. V shed 2 bases, J shed 6 bases, and the junction held 3 bases outside the gene matches. Germline values: CDR1 MNHNS, CDR2 SASEGT. The CDR3 DNA sequence: TGTGCCAGCAGTGAAAAGACAGGGGGCGATGGCTACACCTTC. Translating gives CASSEKTGGDGYTF.

This sequence joins TRBV7-8 and TRBJ2-3, with 12 bases fitting TRBD2. CDR3 length: 18 residues. J was trimmed by 1 base and V by 3 bases; bases with no gene match: 8. Germline values: CDR1 SGHVS, CDR2 FQNEAQ. The CDR3 sequence is CASSFRPSGGEGTDTQYF. CDR3 bases: TGTGCCAGCAGCTTTAGACCTAGCGGGGGGGAAGGCACAGATACGCAGTATTTT.

DNA of the CDR3: TGTGCCAGCAGTCCGCGAACCCACAGCTACGAGCAGTACTTC. Its translation is CASSPRTHSYEQYF. This rearrangement joins TRBV6-5 to TRBJ2-7; unclear D gene. The CDR3 covers 14 residues. With 5 bases removed from V and 3 bases from J, the gap between germline ends came to 14 bases. Germline CDR1 is MNHEY and CDR2 is SVGAGI.

The chain has TRBV10-3 and TRBJ2-5; 8 nucleotides line up with TRBD2. The CDR3 covers 15 residues. V lost 5 bases, J lost 4 bases, and 9 bases stayed unmatched. The germline CDR1 and CDR2 sequences are ENHRY and SYGVKD. The CDR3 region has the DNA TGTGCCATCAGTTGGGTAGCGGGGCGAGGAGAGACCCAGTACTTC. Its translation is CAISWVAGRGETQYF.

This chain links TRBV9 with TRBJ2-1; no clear D. Germline CDR1 reads SGDLS; CDR2 reads YYNGEE. This CDR3 is 15 amino acids long. V lost 0 bases, J lost 0 bases, and 7 bases lay in between. CDR3 coding DNA: TGTGCCAGCAGCGTAGGCCCAGGCTCCTACAATGAGCAGTTCTTC. Encoded protein: CASSVGPGSYNEQFF.

J is TRBJ2-3 and V is TRBV6-5; 11 bases align to TRBD2. Germline V CDR1 and CDR2: MNHEY, SVGAGI. Germline trimming cut 6 bases from V and 3 bases from J; bases unmatched to any gene: 5. The CDR3 extends over 15 amino acids. The chain's CDR3 is CASRTLAGGTDTQYF. For the CDR3, the DNA is TGTGCCAGCAGGACGCTAGCGGGGGGTACAGATACGCAGTATTTT.

This chain joins TRBV27 and TRBJ2-3; 7 bases map to TRBD2. CDR1 MNHEY and CDR2 SMNVEV come from the germline V gene (reference sequence). The V segment lost 8 bases and the J segment 4 bases; nucleotides outside the gene matches: 21. The CDR3 extends over 18 amino acids. CDR3 in amino acids: CASRSLGRVGGWADTQYF. The CDR3 nucleotides are TGTGCCAGCCGGTCGCTAGGCAGGGTGGGGGGGTGGGCAGATACGCAGTATTTT.

The rearrangement links TRBV10-3 to TRBJ2-2; 7 positions match TRBD2. In germline, CDR1 is ENHRY, CDR2 SYGVKD. V was pared by 3 bases and J by 4 bases, with 5 bases of the junction left unmatched. The CDR3 sequence is 15 residues long. The CDR3 DNA is TGTGCCATCAGTGAACGGGAGGATGTCACCGGGGAGCTGTTTTTT. This sequence encodes CAISEREDVTGELFF.

This clone showed up just once. The chain links TRBV6-1 to TRBJ2-5, with D perhaps matching TRBD2 (6 bases). V lost 10 bases, J lost 4 bases, and 19 bases lay in between. There are 14 residues in the CDR3. In germline, CDR1 is MNHNS, CDR2 SASEGT. The CDR3 loop reads CATLPGTPGETQYF. In nucleotides, the CDR3 is TGTGCCACCCTCCCCGGGACTCCAGGAGAGACCCAGTACTTC.

The chain uses TRBV7-9 and TRBJ1-1; D not resolved. The V gene's germline CDR1 is SEHNR and CDR2 FQNEAQ (reference sequence). The CDR3 covers 15 residues. V dropped 1 base and J dropped 5 bases, with 14 bases sitting between them. This chain's CDR3 is CASSLVDLVRTEAFF. The CDR3 DNA is TGTGCCAGCAGCTTAGTCGATCTCGTCAGGACTGAAGCTTTCTTT.

The chain links TRBV29-1 to TRBJ1-2, with D perhaps matching TRBD1 (6 bases). The germline CDR1 and CDR2 sequences are SQVTM and ANQGSEA. The CDR3 is made up of 13 amino acids. The ends were cut back, 8 bases at V and 1 base at J, with 14 bases in the middle. Here the CDR3 DNA reads TGCAGCACACGGGACAACCTTAACTATGGCTACACCTTC. Translated: CSTRDNLNYGYTF.

The chain uses TRBV2 and TRBJ1-2, with TRBD1 identical over 9 bases. The CDR3 totals 15 residues. V trimming: 3 bases; J trimming: 3 bases; junction bases outside the gene matches: 5. From germline, CDR1 is SNHLY and CDR2 FYNNEI. CDR3 sequence: CASSEGQGGYYGYTF. CDR3 DNA sequence: TGTGCCAGCAGTGAGGGACAGGGAGGGTACTATGGCTACACCTTC.

CDR3 bases: TGTGCCAGCACGCAGTCCTCTGGAAACACCATATATTTT. It specifies CASTQSSGNTIYF. This sequence joins TRBV2 and TRBJ1-3; D remains unclear. The CDR3 totals 13 residues. The germline V and J ends were trimmed by 7 bases and 0 bases, with 7 bases remaining between them. The V gene's germline CDR1 is SNHLY and CDR2 FYNNEI.

This clone was found once. CDR3 protein: CAWSHTPRRGTSYNEQFF. CDR3 bases: TGTGCCTGGAGCCACACACCGAGGCGGGGGACCTCCTACAATGAGCAGTTCTTC. The rearrangement joins TRBV30 to TRBJ2-1, with 7 bases aligning to TRBD2. The germline gives CDR1 GTSNPN, CDR2 SVGIG (reference sequence). V lost 3 bases and J lost 0; bases outside the gene matches: 14. This CDR3 region has 18 residues.

V and J are TRBV29-1 and TRBJ2-3; no reliable D call. The germline V gene has CDR1 SQVTM and CDR2 ANQGSEA. The CDR3 extends over 12 amino acids. Trimming cost V 5 bases and J 3 bases, with 9 bases left between them. The CDR3: CSVFSRTDTQYF. In DNA, the CDR3 is TGCAGCGTTTTTTCGAGGACAGATACGCAGTATTTT.

V is TRBV6-5 and J is TRBJ2-6; 8 nucleotides line up with TRBD1. Unmatched junction bases numbered 1, after V lost 4 bases and J lost 2 bases. The CDR3 is 15 residues long. Germline loops: CDR1 MNHEY, CDR2 SVGAGI. The CDR3 spells CASSWGQAGANVLTF. The CDR3 DNA sequence: TGTGCCAGCAGTTGGGGACAGGCTGGGGCCAACGTCCTGACTTTC.

This clone was found a few times. The rearrangement joins TRBV7-3 to TRBJ2-3; 7 bases align to TRBD2. The length of the CDR3 is 14 residues. V shed 5 bases and J 5 bases; nucleotides not matched to a gene: 7. The germline CDR1 and CDR2 sequences are SGHTA and FQGTGA. The DNA of the CDR3 is TGTGCCAGCAGCCTTAGCGGGTCCCTAGATACGCAGTATTTT. The encoded protein is CASSLSGSLDTQYF.

The V and J genes are TRBV5-4 and TRBJ1-3, with D tentatively TRBD1 (5 bases). Trimming took 3 bases from V and 4 from J, leaving 8 bases between them. The CDR3 has 13 residues. From germline, CDR1 is SGHNT and CDR2 YYREEE (reference sequence). The CDR3 reads CASSSPGGNTIYF. DNA for the CDR3: TGTGCCAGCAGCTCCCCAGGGGGAAACACCATATATTTT.

The V and J genes are TRBV15 and TRBJ1-4, with D perhaps matching TRBD1 (5 bases). The germline V and J ends were trimmed by 0 bases and 8 bases, with 16 bases remaining between them. CDR1 LNHNV and CDR2 YYDKDF come from the germline V gene (reference sequence). This CDR3 region has 16 residues. The CDR3 reads CATSRDREGMGEKLFF. For the CDR3, the DNA is TGTGCCACCAGCAGAGATCGGGAGGGGATGGGCGAAAAACTGTTTTTT.

The J gene is TRBJ2-1, the V gene TRBV28; 8 bases align to TRBD1. This CDR3 comprises 12 residues. Germline assignment: CDR1 MDHEN and CDR2 SYDVKM. Trimming cost V 7 bases and J 15 bases; bases outside gene matches: 11. Written as DNA, the CDR3 is TGTGCCAGCACAAGTAATGGACAGGGTATGTTCTTC. Translation: CASTSNGQGMFF.

The gene calls are TRBV4-1 and TRBJ1-3; D ambiguous. Germline values: CDR1 MGHRA, CDR2 YSYEKL. The CDR3 runs 17 residues. With 3 bases removed from V and 0 bases from J, the gap between germline ends came to 15 bases. The CDR3 protein is CASSHLSPSNSGNTIYF. In nucleotides, the CDR3 is TGCGCCAGCAGCCATTTGAGCCCATCCAACTCTGGAAACACCATATATTTT.